The clone carrying this T cell receptor beta chain was picked up a small number of times. Trimming removed 2 bases from V and 7 bases from J, with 12 bases in between. The CDR3 totals 12 residues. The germline gives CDR1 SQVTM, CDR2 ANQGSEA. Using its own MiXCR run on the 5' RACE reads, TCRdb lists one record per CDR3 protein. Counted here are around 280,000 distinct CDR3 sequences, under 9.5% occurring once; the ten biggest clones make up around 2.1%. The data were obtained in a study of identical twins. All donors were healthy, and all were Caucasian. These same data were also listed under a study on yellow fever vaccine responses in identical twins.

Material for sequencing was memory (CD45RO+) T cells sorted from blood. The sequence was obtained from a woman between 18 and 29 years old in good health. The chain links TRBV29-1 to TRBJ2-7, with D perhaps matching TRBD2 (5 bases). The CDR3 reads CSVERVSGEQYF. In DNA form, the CDR3 reads TGCAGCGTTGAAAGGGTTTCGGGGGAGCAGTACTTC.